This paragraph reports one TCR beta chain. The antigen is unknown. The data originate from a study of T cells expressing NK-cell markers. On the study more broadly: According to the study, TCR beta repertoires originated from sorted CD3+CD56+NKG2C+, CD3+CD56+NKG2C- and CD3+CD56-NKG2C+ T cells.

Study-level points and caveats: The share of CD8+ T cells held by dominant NKG2C+ clonotypes was about 1.0-7.5% in more than 5 donors. Dominance of the CD3+CD56-NKG2C+ fraction by these clonotypes also held in several donors.

CDR3 length: 14 amino acids. Germline lookup yields CDR1 LGHDT and CDR2 YNNKEL (reference sequence). For each CDR3 protein, TCRdb gives one entry from its re-call of the 5' RACE reads, without DNA. The repertoire table contains hundreds of thousands of distinct CDR3 sequences. Specimen: blood T cells: a sorted CD56 or NKG2C T cell subset, CD4+ or CD8+ T cells, or bulk PBMC T cells (not recorded which). The TCR was taken from a woman aged 18-70 years in good health. The J gene is TRBJ1-1, the V gene TRBV3-1; TCRdb designates TRBD1, a call that cannot be tested without DNA. CDR3 residues: CASSPGGAGTEAFF.